Listed below are T cell receptor beta chains from one sample, sequenced in a study of T cell responses to AZD1222 COVID-19 vaccine. Libraries were prepared by immunoSEQ multiplex PCR; TCRdb keeps only in-frame clonotypes and omits some of them. The sample records 110,000 to 150,000 clones, around 93% being singletons. Sequencing was performed on peripheral blood, taken 28 days after the second AZD1222 dose. These receptor sequences come from an adult who received the AZD1222 COVID-19 vaccine. Each CDR3 is given with its conserved first and last residue. Each record gives: clone size, V gene, J gene, D gene, CDR3 protein, CDR3 DNA. The D gene is left open where the match is weak. The listing skips clone size in some rows; elsewhere it reads once, few, many or a size class.

.	TRBV18	TRBJ1-4	.	CASSPNPVTSLNEKLFF	TGTGCCAGCTCCCCAAATCCAGTCACGTCTTTAAATGAAAAACTGTTTTTT
.	TRBV30	TRBJ1-4	.	CAWSDDRTLGTNEKLFF	TGTGCCTGGAGTGACGACAGAACCCTAGGGACTAATGAAAAACTGTTTTTT
once	TRBV5-1	TRBJ2-2	.	CASSLRATGELFF	TGCGCCAGCAGCTTAAGGGCGACCGGGGAGCTGTTTTTT
.	TRBV30	TRBJ2-1	.	CAWKGDLSSYNEQFF	TGTGCCTGGAAGGGAGACTTGAGCTCCTACAATGAGCAGTTCTTC
.	TRBV18	TRBJ2-3	.	CASSLNPPAGVADTQYF	TGTGCCAGCTCACTAAACCCCCCTGCCGGGGTGGCAGATACGCAGTATTTT
.	TRBV7-2	TRBJ2-1	.	CASSLVVNEQFF	TGTGCCAGCAGCTTAGTAGTCAATGAGCAGTTCTTC
.	TRBV5-6	TRBJ1-2	TRBD1	CASSPGQGYGYTF	TGTGCCAGCAGCCCCGGACAGGGCTATGGCTACACCTTC
.	TRBV10-2	TRBJ1-1	TRBD1	CASRRGGQGNTEAFF	TGCGCCAGCAGGCGCGGGGGACAGGGCAACACTGAAGCTTTCTTT
.	TRBV15	TRBJ2-7	.	CATSTPDGTYEQYF	TGTGCCACCAGCACTCCCGACGGAACCTACGAGCAGTACTTC
.	TRBV6-1	TRBJ2-1	.	CASSDTGIWTNEQFF	TGTGCCAGCAGTGACACAGGGATATGGACAAATGAGCAGTTCTTC
.	TRBV10-3	TRBJ1-2	TRBD1	CATNQPGQGNYGYTF	TGTGCCACCAACCAGCCGGGACAGGGGAACTATGGCTACACCTTC
.	TRBV9	TRBJ1-1	.	CASSVVAGENDTEAFF	TGTGCCAGCAGCGTAGTGGCAGGGGAAAATGACACTGAAGCTTTCTTT
.	TRBV7-2	TRBJ2-1	TRBD2	CASSSGLAGEEQFF	TGTGCCAGCAGCTCGGGACTAGCGGGAGAGGAGCAGTTCTTC
.	TRBV9	TRBJ1-1	.	CASSVFGGSEAFF	TGTGCCAGCAGCGTTTTCGGGGGATCTGAAGCTTTCTTT
.	TRBV18	TRBJ2-1	.	CASSPFEGNEQFF	TGTGCCAGCTCACCTTTCGAGGGCAATGAGCAGTTCTTC
.	TRBV28	TRBJ1-6	.	CASSAGFHNSPLHF	TGTGCCAGCAGCGCAGGGTTCCATAATTCACCCCTCCACTTT
.	TRBV3-1/TRBV3-2	TRBJ2-7	.	CASSPLGRDLRDYEQYF	TGTGCCAGCAGCCCCCTGGGTCGGGATCTTAGGGACTACGAGCAGTACTTC
.	TRBV5-1	TRBJ1-4	TRBD1	CASRPTGEKNEKLFF	TGCGCCAGCAGACCTACAGGGGAAAAGAATGAAAAACTGTTTTTT
.	TRBV9	TRBJ2-5	.	CASSVAITEETQYF	TGTGCCAGCAGCGTAGCTATTACAGAAGAGACCCAGTACTTC
.	TRBV14	TRBJ2-3	.	CASSQGTDTQYF	TGTGCCAGCAGCCAAGGCACAGATACGCAGTATTTT
.	TRBV14	TRBJ2-3	.	CASSLLGTISPRQYF	TGTGCCAGCAGCCTCTTAGGGACGATATCCCCTCGGCAGTATTTT
once	TRBV24-1	TRBJ1-2	TRBD1	CATSDPRQGMDGYTF	TGTGCCACCAGTGATCCCCGACAGGGGATGGATGGCTACACCTTC
.	TRBV6-2/TRBV6-3	TRBJ2-1	TRBD2	CASSYSPSGRAIEQFF	TGTGCCAGCAGTTACTCCCCTAGCGGGAGGGCCATTGAGCAGTTCTTC
.	TRBV5-6	TRBJ2-3	.	CASSWGGTRDTQYF	TGTGCCAGCAGCTGGGGCGGTACACGGGATACGCAGTATTTT
few	TRBV6-1	TRBJ2-7	TRBD2	CASSESGSVPYEQYF	TGTGCCAGCAGTGAAAGCGGGAGTGTACCCTACGAGCAGTACTTC
.	TRBV28	TRBJ1-1	.	CASSLSGGEALDTEAFF	TGTGCCAGCAGTTTATCCGGGGGTGAGGCTTTGGACACTGAAGCTTTCTTT
.	TRBV19	TRBJ1-3	.	CASSVGVSGNTIYF	TGTGCCAGTAGCGTTGGCGTCTCTGGAAACACCATATATTTT
.	TRBV5-6	TRBJ2-2	TRBD2	CASSQWTSGNTGELFF	TGTGCCAGCAGCCAGTGGACTAGCGGGAACACCGGGGAGCTGTTTTTT